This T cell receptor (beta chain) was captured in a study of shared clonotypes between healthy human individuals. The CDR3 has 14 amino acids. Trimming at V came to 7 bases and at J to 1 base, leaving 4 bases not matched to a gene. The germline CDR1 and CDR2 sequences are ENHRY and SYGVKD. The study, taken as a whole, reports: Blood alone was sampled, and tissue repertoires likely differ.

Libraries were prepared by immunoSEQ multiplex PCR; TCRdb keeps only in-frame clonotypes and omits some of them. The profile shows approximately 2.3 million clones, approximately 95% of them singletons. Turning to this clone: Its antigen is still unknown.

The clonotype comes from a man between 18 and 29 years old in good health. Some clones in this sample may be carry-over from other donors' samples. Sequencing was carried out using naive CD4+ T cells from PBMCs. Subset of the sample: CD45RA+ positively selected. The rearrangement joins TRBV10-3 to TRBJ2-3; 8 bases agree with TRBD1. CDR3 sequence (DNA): TGTGCCATCAAGATGACAGGGGGCACAGATACGCAGTATTTT. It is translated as CAIKMTGGTDTQYF.